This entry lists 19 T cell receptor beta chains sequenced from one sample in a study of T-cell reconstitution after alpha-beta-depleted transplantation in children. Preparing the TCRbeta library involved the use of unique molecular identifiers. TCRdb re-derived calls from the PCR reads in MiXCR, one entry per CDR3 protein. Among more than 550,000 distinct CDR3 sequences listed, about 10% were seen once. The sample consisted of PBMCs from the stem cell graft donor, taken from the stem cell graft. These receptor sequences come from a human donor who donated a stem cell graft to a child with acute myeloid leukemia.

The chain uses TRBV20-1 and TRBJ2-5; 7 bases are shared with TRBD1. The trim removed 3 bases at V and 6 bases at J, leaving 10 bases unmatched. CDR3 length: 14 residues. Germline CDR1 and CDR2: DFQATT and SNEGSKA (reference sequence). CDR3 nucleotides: TGCAGTGCTAGGGGAGAACAGGGGTCGAAGACCCAGTACTTC. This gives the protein CSARGEQGSKTQYF.

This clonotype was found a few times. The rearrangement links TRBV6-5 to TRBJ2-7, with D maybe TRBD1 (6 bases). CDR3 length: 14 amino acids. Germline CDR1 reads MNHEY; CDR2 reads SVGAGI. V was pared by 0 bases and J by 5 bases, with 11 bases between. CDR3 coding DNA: TGTGCCAGCAGTTACTCGACCCCAGGGGACGAGCAGTACTTC. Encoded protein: CASSYSTPGDEQYF.

The CDR3 coding sequence is TGCAGTGCTACGACTAGCTCTACCTACGAGCAGTACTTC. Translation: CSATTSSTYEQYF. The V gene is TRBV20-1, the J gene TRBJ2-7, with TRBD2 identical over 7 bases. The ends lost 4 bases at V and 2 bases at J; junction bases unmatched: 5. The CDR3 is 13 residues long. The V gene's germline CDR1 is DFQATT and CDR2 SNEGSKA (reference sequence).

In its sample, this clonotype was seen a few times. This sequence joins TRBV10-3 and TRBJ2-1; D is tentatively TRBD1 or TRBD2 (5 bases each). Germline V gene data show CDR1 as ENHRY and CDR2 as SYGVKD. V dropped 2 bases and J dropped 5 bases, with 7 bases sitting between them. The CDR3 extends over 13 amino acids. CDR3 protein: CAISERGDNEQFF. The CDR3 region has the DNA TGTGCCATCAGTGAGAGGGGAGACAATGAGCAGTTCTTC.

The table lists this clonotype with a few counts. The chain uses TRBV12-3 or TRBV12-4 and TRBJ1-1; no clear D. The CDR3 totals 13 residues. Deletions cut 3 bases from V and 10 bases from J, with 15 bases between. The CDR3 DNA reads TGTGCCAGCAGTTTTCGGGCCCCGGGGTCAGCTTTCTTT. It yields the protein CASSFRAPGSAFF.

CDR3 sequence (DNA): TGTGCCAGCAGCCGCAACCCGGTAGGGGACGGCTACACCTTC. The encoded protein is CASSRNPVGDGYTF. The chain links TRBV6-1 to TRBJ1-2; the D gene is possibly TRBD1 (5 bases). V shed 6 bases and J shed 8 bases, with 19 bases lying between them. Per the germline V gene, CDR1 is MNHNS and CDR2 is SASEGT. This CDR3 contains 14 residues.

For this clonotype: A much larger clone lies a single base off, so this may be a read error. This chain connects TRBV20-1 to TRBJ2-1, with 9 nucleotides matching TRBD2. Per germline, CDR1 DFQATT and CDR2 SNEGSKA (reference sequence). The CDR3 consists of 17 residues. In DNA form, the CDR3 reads TGCTGTGTCGCGGGGACTAGCTCCGAAAAATTCTACAATGAGCAGTTCTTC. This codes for CCVAGTSSEKFYNEQFF.

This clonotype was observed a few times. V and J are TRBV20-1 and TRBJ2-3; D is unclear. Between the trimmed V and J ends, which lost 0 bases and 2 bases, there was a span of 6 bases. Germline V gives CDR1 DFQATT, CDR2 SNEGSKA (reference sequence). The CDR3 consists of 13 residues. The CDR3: CSARDAVTDTQYF. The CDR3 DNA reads TGCAGTGCTAGAGACGCAGTCACAGATACGCAGTATTTT.

DNA for the CDR3: TGTGCCAGCACCCTAGCGGGAGTGGGGGGTTCCTACAATGAGCAGTTCTTC. It codes for CASTLAGVGGSYNEQFF. This chain uses TRBV6-1 with TRBJ2-1; TRBD2 matches at 10 bases. CDR3 size: 17 residues. The germline V gene encodes CDR1 MNHNS and CDR2 SASEGT. The V and J ends lost 7 bases and 1 base, in that order; junction bases with no gene match: 10.

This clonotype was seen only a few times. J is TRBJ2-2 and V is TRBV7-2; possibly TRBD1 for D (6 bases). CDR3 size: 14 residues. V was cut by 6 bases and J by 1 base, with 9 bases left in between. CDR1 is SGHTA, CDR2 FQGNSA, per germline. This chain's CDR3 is CASRTQGNTGELFF. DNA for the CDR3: TGTGCCAGCAGGACACAGGGGAACACCGGGGAGCTGTTTTTT.

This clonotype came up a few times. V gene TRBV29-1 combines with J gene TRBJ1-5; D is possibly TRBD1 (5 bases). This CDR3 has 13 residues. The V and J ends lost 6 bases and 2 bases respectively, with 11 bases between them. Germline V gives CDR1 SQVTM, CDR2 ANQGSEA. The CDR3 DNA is TGCAGCGTCGCTCTAGGGGGCAATCAGCCCCAGCATTTT. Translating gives CSVALGGNQPQHF. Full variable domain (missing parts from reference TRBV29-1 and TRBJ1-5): SAVISQKPSRDICQRGTSLTIQCQVDSQVTMMFWYRQQPGQSLTLIATANQGSEATYESGFVIDKFPISRPNLTFSTLTVSNMSPEDSSIYLCSVALGGNQPQHFGDGTRLSIL.

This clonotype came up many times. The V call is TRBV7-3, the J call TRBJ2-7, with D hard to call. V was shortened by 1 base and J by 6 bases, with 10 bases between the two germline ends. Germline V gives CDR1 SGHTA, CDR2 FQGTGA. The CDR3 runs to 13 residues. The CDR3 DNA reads TGTGCCAGCAGCTTAATTTCGAATGGCGAGCAGTACTTC. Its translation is CASSLISNGEQYF.

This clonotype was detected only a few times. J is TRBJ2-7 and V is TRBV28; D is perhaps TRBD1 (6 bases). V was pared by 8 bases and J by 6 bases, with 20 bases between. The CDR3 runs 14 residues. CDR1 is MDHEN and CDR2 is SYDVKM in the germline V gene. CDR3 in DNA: TGTGCCAGCCTCCCTTCACAGGGACATGGCGAGCAGTACTTC. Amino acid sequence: CASLPSQGHGEQYF.

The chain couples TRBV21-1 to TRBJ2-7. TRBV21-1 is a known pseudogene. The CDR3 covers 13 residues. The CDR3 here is CASSKRTTYEQYF. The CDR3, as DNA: TGTGCCAGCAGCAAAAGGACCACCTACGAGCAGTACTTC.

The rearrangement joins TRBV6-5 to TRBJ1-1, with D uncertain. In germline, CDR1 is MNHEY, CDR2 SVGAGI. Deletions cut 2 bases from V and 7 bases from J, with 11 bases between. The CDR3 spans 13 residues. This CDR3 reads CASSYNQAHEAFF. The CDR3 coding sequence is TGTGCCAGCAGTTACAACCAGGCTCATGAAGCTTTCTTT.

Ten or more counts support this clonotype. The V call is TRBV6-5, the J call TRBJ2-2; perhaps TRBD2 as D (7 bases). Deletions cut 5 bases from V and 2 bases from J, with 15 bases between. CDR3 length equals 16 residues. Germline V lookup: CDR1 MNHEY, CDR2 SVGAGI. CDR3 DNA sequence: TGTGCCAGCAGTCCCTTTGGGGGGGCCAACACCGGGGAGCTGTTTTTT. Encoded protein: CASSPFGGANTGELFF.

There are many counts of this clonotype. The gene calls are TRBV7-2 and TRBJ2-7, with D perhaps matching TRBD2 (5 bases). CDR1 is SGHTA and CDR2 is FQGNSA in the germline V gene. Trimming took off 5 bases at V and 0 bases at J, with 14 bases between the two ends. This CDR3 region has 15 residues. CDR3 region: CASSVGSESSYEQYF. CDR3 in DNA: TGTGCCAGCAGCGTGGGTAGCGAAAGCTCCTACGAGCAGTACTTC.

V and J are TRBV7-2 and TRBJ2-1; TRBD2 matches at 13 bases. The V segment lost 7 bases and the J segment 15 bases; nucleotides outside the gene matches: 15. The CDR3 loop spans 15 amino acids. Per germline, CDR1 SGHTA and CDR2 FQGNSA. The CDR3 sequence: CASTTRTSGSPRGFF. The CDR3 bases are TGTGCCAGCACTACCCGGACTAGCGGGAGCCCGAGGGGGTTCTTC. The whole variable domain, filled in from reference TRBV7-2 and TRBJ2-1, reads GAGVSQSPSNKVTEKGKDVELRCDPISGHTALYWYRQSLGQGLEFLIYFQGNSAPDKSGLPSDRFSAERTGGSVSTLTIQRTQQEDSAVYLCASTTRTSGSPRGFFGPGTRLTVL.

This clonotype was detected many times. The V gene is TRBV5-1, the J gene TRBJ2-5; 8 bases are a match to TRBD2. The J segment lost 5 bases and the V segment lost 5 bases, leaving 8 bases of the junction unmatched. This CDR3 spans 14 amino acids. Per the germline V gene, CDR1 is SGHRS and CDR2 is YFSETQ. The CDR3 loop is CASRVAGSEETQYF. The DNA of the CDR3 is TGCGCCAGCAGGGTAGCGGGGTCAGAGGAGACCCAGTACTTC.